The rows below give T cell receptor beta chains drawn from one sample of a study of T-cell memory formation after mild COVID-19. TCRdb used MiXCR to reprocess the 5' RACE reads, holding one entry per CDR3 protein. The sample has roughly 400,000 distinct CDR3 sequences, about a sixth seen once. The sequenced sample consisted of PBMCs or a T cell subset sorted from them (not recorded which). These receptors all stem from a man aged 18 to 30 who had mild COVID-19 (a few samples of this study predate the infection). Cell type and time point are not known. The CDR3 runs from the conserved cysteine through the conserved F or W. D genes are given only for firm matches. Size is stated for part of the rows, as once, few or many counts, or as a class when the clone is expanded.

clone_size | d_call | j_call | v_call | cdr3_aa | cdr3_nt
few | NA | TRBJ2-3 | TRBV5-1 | CASSFRGTQYF | TGCGCCAGCAGCTTCAGAGGTACGCAGTATTTT
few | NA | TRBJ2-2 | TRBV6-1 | CASSERQGGTGELFF | TGTGCCAGCAGTGAAAGGCAGGGCGGCACCGGGGAGCTGTTTTTT
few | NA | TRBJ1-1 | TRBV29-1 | CSVEDLVAEAFF | TGCAGCGTTGAAGATTTGGTGGCTGAAGCTTTCTTT
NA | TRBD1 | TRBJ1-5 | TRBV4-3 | CASSQETGGGQPQHF | TGCGCCAGCAGCCAAGAGACAGGGGGTGGTCAGCCCCAGCATTTT
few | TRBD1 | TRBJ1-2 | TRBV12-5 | CASGGTVTYGYTF | TGTGCTAGTGGTGGGACAGTAACTTATGGCTACACCTTC
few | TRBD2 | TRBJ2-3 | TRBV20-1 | CSAHSGASTDTQYF | TGCAGTGCCCATAGCGGGGCTAGCACAGATACGCAGTATTTT
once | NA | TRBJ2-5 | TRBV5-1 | CASSSGTLPGTQYF | TGCGCCAGCAGCTCAGGGACCCTACCGGGGACCCAGTACTTC
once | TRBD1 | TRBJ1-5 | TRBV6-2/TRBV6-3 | CASMAGTGGFNQPQHF | TGTGCCAGCATGGCCGGGACAGGGGGCTTCAATCAGCCCCAGCATTTT
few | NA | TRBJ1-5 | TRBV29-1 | CSVWGGRRGNQPQHF | TGCAGCGTCTGGGGGGGTCGAAGGGGCAATCAGCCCCAGCATTTT
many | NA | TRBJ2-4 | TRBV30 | CAWSVNRIQYF | TGTGCCTGGAGTGTAAATCGCATTCAGTACTTC
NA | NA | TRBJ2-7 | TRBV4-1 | CASSPGAFRSSYEQYF | TGCGCCAGCAGCCCAGGGGCTTTCAGGAGCTCCTACGAGCAGTACTTC
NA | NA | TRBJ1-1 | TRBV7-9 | CASSLGTAAFF | TGTGCCAGCAGCCTGGGGACCGCAGCTTTCTTT
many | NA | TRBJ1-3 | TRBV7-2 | CASSFTRDIGNTIYF | TGTGCCAGCAGCTTTACCCGGGACATAGGAAACACCATATATTTT
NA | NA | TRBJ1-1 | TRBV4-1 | CASSQWILGTEAFF | TGCGCCAGCAGCCAGTGGATCCTGGGAACTGAAGCTTTCTTT
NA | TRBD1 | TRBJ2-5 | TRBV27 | CASSLGPTGTYQETQYF | TGTGCCAGCAGTTTAGGGCCGACAGGGACGTACCAAGAGACCCAGTACTTC